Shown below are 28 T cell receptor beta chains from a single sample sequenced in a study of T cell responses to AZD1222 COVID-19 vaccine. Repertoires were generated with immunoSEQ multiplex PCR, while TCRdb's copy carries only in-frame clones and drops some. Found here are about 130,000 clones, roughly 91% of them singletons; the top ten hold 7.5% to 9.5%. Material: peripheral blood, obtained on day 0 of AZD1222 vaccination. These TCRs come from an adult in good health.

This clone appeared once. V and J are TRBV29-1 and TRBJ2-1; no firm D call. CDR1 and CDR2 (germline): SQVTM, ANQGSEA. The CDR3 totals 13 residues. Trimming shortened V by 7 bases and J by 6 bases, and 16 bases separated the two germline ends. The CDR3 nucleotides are TGCAGCGCGCAGGCCGGATATAGCAATGAGCAGTTCTTC. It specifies CSAQAGYSNEQFF.

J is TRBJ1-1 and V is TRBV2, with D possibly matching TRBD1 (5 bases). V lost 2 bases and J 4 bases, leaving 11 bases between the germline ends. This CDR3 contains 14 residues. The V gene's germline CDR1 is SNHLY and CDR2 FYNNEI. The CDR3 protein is CASSELRGRTEAFF. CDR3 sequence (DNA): TGTGCCAGCAGTGAATTAAGGGGTCGCACTGAAGCTTTCTTT.

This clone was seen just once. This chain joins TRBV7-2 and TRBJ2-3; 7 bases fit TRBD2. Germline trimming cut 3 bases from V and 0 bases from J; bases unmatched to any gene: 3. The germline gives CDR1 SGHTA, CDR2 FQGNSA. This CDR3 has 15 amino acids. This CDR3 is CASSFYGGSTDTQYF. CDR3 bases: TGTGCCAGCAGCTTTTACGGGGGGAGCACAGATACGCAGTATTTT.

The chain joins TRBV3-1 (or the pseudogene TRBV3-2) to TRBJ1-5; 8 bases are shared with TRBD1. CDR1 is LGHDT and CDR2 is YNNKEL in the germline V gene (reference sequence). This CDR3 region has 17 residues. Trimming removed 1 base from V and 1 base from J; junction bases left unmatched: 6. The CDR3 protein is CASSQGAGGGSNQPQHF. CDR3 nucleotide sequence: TGTGCCAGCAGCCAAGGGGCAGGGGGCGGAAGCAATCAGCCCCAGCATTTT.

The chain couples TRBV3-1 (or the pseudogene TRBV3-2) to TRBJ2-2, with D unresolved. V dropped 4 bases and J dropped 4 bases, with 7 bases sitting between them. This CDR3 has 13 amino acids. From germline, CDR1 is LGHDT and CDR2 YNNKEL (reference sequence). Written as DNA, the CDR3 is TGTGCCAGCAGCCCAGACACCACCGGGGAGCTGTTTTTT. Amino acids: CASSPDTTGELFF.

The CDR3 sequence: CASTGAPQETQYF. The DNA of the CDR3 is TGTGCCAGCACAGGGGCGCCCCAAGAGACCCAGTACTTC. The rearrangement links TRBV13 to TRBJ2-5; a possible D gene is TRBD1 (6 bases). The CDR3 runs 13 residues. Per germline, CDR1 PRHDT and CDR2 FYEKMQ (reference sequence). Trimming cost V 7 bases and J 1 base, with 10 bases left between them.

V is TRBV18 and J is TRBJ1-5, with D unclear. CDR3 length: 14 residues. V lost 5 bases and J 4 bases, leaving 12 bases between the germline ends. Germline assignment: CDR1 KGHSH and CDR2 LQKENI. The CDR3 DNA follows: TGTGCCAGCTCAGAGGGCTCCGGGAATCAGCCCCAGCATTTT. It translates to CASSEGSGNQPQHF.

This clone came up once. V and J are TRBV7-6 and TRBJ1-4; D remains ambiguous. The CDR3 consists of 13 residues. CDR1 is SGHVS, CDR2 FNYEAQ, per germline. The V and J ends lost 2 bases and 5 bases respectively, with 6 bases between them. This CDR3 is CASSLSENEKLFF. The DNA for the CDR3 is TGTGCCAGCAGCTTATCAGAGAATGAAAAACTGTTTTTT.

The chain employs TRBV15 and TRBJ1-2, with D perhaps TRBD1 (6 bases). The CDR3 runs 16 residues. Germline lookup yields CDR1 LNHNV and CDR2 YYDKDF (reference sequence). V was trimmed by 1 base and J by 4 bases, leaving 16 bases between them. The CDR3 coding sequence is TGTGCCACCAGCAGAGCGGGTACAGGGTTGGGCTATGGCTACACCTTC. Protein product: CATSRAGTGLGYGYTF. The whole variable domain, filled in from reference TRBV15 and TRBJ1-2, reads DAMVIQNPRYQVTQFGKPVTLSCSQTLNHNVMYWYQQKSSQAPKLLFHYYDKDFNNEADTPDNFQSRRPNTSFCFLDIRSPGLGDTAMYLCATSRAGTGLGYGYTFGSGTRLTVV.

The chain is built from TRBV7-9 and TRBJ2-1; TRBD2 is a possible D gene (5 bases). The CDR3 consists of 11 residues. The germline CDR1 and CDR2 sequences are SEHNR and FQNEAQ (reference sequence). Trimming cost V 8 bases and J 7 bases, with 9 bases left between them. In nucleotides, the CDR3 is TGTGCCAGCTTCCGAGGGAATGAGCAGTTCTTC. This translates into CASFRGNEQFF. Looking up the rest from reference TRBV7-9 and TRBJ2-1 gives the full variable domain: DTGVSQNPRHKITKRGQNVTFRCDPISEHNRLYWYRQTLGQGPEFLTYFQNEAQLEKSRLLSDRFSAERPKGSFSTLEIQRTEQGDSAMYLCASFRGNEQFFGPGTRLTVL.

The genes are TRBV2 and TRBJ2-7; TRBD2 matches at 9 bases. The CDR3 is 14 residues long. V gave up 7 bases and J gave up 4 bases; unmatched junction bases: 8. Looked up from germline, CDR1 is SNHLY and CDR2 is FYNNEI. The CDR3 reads CASTESSGVYEQYF. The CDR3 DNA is TGTGCCAGCACCGAATCTAGCGGGGTGTACGAGCAGTACTTC.

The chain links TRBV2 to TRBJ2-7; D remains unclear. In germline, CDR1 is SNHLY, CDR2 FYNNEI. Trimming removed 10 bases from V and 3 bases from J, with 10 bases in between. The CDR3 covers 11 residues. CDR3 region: CAMRAVYEQYF. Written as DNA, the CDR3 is TGTGCCATGCGAGCCGTCTACGAGCAGTACTTC.

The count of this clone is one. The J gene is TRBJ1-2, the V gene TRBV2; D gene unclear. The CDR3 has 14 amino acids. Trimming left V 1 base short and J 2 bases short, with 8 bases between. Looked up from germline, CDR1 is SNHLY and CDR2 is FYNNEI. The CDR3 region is CASSEDGRNYGYTF. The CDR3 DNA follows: TGTGCCAGCAGTGAAGACGGAAGGAACTATGGCTACACCTTC.

CDR3 residues: CASSYGGGAYEQFF. Here the CDR3 DNA reads TGTGCCAGCAGTTACGGCGGGGGGGCCTATGAGCAGTTCTTC. This sequence joins TRBV6-5 and TRBJ2-1; 9 bases align to TRBD2. The CDR3 has 14 amino acids. J was trimmed by 8 bases and V by 2 bases; bases with no gene match: 4. Germline CDR1 MNHEY, CDR2 SVGAGI.

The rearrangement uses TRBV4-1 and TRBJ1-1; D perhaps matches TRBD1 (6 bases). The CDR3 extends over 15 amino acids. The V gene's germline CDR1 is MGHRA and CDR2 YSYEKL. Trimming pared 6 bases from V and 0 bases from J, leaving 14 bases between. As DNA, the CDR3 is TGCGCCAGCAGAAGGGGGGGCCTTTTGAACACTGAAGCTTTCTTT. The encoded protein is CASRRGGLLNTEAFF.

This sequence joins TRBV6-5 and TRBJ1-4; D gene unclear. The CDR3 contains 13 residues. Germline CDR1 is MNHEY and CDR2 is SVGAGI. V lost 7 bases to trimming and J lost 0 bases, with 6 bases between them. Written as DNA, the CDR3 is TGTGCCAGCACGGTCTCAACTAATGAAAAACTGTTTTTT. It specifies CASTVSTNEKLFF.

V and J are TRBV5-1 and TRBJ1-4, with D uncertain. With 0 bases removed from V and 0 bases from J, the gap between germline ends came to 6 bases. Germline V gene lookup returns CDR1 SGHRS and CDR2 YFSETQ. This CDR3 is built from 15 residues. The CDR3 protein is CASSLGTATNEKLFF. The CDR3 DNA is TGCGCCAGCAGCTTGGGCACAGCAACTAATGAAAAACTGTTTTTT.

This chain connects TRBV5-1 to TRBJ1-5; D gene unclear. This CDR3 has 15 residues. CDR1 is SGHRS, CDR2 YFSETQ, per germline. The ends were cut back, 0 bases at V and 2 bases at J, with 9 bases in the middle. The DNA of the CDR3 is TGCGCCAGCAGCTTGGGGGGAGAGCGCAATCAGCCCCAGCATTTT. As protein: CASSLGGERNQPQHF.

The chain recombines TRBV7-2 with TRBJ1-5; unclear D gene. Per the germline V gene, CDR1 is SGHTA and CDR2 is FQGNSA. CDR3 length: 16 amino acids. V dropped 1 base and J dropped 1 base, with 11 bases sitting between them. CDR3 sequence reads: CASSLEWVGSNQPQHF. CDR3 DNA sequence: TGTGCCAGCAGCTTAGAGTGGGTCGGGAGCAATCAGCCCCAGCATTTT.

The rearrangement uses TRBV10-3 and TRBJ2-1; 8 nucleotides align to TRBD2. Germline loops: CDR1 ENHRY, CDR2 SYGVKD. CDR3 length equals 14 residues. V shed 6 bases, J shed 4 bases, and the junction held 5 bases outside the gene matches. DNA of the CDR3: TGTGCCATCAGGAGAGCGGGAGAGTACAATGAGCAGTTCTTC. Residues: CAIRRAGEYNEQFF.

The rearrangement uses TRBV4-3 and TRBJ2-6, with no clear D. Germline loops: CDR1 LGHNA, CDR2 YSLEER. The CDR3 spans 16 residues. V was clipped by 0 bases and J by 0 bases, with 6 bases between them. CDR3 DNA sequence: TGCGCCAGCAGCCAAGACGGCACCTCTGGGGCCAACGTCCTGACTTTC. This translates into CASSQDGTSGANVLTF.

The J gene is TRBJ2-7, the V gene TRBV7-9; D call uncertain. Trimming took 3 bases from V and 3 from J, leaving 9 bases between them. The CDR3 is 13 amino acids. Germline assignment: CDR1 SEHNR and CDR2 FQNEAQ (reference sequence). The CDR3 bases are TGTGCCAGCAGCTTTCCCTTTGGCTACGAGCAGTACTTC. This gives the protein CASSFPFGYEQYF.

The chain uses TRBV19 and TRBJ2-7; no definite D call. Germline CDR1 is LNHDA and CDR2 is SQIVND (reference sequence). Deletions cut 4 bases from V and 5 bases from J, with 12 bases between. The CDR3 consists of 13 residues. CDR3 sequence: CASSRVGGNEQYF. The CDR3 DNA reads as TGTGCCAGTAGTAGGGTAGGCGGCAACGAGCAGTACTTC.

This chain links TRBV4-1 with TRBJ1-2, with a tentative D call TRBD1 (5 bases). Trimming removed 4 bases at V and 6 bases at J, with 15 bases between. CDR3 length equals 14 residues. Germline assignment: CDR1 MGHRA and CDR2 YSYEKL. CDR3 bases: TGCGCCAGCAGCCCCCTCGGCAGGGTCCATGGCTACACCTTC. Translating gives CASSPLGRVHGYTF.

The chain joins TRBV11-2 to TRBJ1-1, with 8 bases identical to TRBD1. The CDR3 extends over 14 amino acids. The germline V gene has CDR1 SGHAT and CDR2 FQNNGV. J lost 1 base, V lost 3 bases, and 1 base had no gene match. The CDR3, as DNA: TGTGCCAGCAGCTTCGGACAGGGGAACACTGAAGCTTTCTTT. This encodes CASSFGQGNTEAFF.

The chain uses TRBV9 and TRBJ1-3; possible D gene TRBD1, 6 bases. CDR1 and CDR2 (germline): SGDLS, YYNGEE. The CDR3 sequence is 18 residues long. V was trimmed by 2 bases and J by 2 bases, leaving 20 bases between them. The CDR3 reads CASSVGPGARYAGNTIYF. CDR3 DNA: TGTGCCAGCAGCGTTGGGCCAGGGGCCCGGTATGCTGGAAACACCATATATTTT.

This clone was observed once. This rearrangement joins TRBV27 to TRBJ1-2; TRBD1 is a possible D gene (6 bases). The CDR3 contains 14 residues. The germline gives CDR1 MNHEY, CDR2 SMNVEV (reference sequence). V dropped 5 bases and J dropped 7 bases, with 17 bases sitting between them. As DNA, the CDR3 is TGTGCCAGCAGTCTTACGGGGGGGCTGGGTGGCTACACCTTC. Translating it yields CASSLTGGLGGYTF.

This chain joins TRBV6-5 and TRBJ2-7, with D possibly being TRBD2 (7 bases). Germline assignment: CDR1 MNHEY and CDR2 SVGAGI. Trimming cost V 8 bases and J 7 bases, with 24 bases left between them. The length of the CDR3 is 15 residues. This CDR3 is CASGSLGGPGGEQYF. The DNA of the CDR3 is TGTGCCAGCGGTTCCTTGGGGGGGCCTGGTGGAGAGCAGTACTTC.